The text below deals with one T cell receptor (beta chain). The data are from a study of synovial regulatory T cells in juvenile arthritis. This table comes from immunoSEQ multiplex PCR, and its TCRdb copy is limited to in-frame clones, with some not included. The sample yields about 10,000 clones, of which the top ten take up about 0.9%. CDR3 size: 14 residues. DNA is not recorded here. Germline CDR1 SEHNR, CDR2 FQNEAQ (reference sequence). The receptor's source is a donor younger than 30 with juvenile idiopathic arthritis. Sequencing input: Treg cells from blood. Indicated subset: remaining (HLA-DR-negative) circulating blood Treg cells. The rearrangement joins TRBV7-9 to TRBJ1-1. The CDR3: CASSLYRGNTEAFF.